This T cell receptor beta chain was found in a study of Tregs in tolerant kidney transplant recipients. Points from the study as a whole: The most relevant donor-specific Treg TCRbeta repertoire apparently came from expansion with activated donor B cells. Tolerant patients' donor-specific Tregs expanded beyond overall Tregs, suggesting antigen-driven growth. For some patients, primers changed over time, blocking nucleotide-level comparison.

CD4+CD25+CD127- Tregs, CD4+CD25- non-Tregs, CD4 and CD8 cells were sorted. Comments on this clone: The antigen remains unidentified. The read stops 3 residues short of the end of the CDR3; the missing end is completed from the germline J gene.

The CDR3 is 11 residues long. Trimming cost V 6 bases and J 4 bases, with 6 bases left between them. Germline CDR1 is SNHLY and CDR2 is FYNNEI. Some clones are missing from TCRdb's copy, which holds only in-frame ones; the method was immunoSEQ multiplex PCR. Its listing shows some 31,000 clones. This material consisted of CD8+ T cells from blood, taken before the transplant. The sequence derives from a human donor who received a combined kidney and bone marrow transplant. This sequence joins TRBV2 and TRBJ1-1, with D uncertain. The DNA read from the CDR3 is TGTGCCAGCAGAAAGGGCACTGAA. Protein sequence: CASRKGTE. The full CDR3 reads CASRKGTEAFF.